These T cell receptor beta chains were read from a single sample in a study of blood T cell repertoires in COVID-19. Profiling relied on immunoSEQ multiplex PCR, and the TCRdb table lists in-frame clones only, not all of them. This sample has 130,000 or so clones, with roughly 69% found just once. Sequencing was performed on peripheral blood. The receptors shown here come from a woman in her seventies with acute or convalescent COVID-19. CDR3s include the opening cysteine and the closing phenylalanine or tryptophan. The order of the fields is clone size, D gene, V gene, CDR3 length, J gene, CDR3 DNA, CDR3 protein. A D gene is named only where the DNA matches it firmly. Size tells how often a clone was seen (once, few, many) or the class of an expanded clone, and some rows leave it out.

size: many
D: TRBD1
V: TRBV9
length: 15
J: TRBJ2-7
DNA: TGTGCCAGCAGCGTAGAGGGGGCGAGCTCCTACGAGCAGTACTTC
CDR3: CASSVEGASSYEQYF

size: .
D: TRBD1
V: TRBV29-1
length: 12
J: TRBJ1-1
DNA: TGCAGCGCCCGACAGGGGCCCGATGAAGCTTTCTTT
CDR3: CSARQGPDEAFF

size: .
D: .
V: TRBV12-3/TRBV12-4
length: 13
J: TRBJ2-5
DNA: TGTGCCAGCAGTTTACTGGCGGAAGAGACCCAGTACTTC
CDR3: CASSLLAEETQYF

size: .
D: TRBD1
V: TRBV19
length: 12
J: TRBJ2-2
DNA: TGTGCCAGTCAGGGGGCGGCCGGGGAGCTGTTTTTT
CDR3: CASQGAAGELFF

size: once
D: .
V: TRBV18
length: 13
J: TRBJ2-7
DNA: TGTGCCAGCTCAAACTACCAGGGGTACGAGCAGTACTTC
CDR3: CASSNYQGYEQYF

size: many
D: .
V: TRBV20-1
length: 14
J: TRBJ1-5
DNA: TGCAGTGCTAGTGGACGGGGAGGCAATCAGCCCCAGCATTTT
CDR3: CSASGRGGNQPQHF

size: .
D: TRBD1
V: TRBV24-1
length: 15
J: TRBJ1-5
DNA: TGTGCCACCAGTGATTCGGACAGGAGGAATCAGCCCCAGCATTTT
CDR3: CATSDSDRRNQPQHF

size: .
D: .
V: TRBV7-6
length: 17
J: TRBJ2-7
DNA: TGTGCCAGCAGCTTAAGAGGGGCCCACCAGGGGCTGAACGAGCAGTACTTC
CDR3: CASSLRGAHQGLNEQYF

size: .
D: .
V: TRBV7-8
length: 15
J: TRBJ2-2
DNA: TGTGCCAGCAGCTTAGGCCTTAGAGGGACCGGGGAGCTGTTTTTT
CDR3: CASSLGLRGTGELFF

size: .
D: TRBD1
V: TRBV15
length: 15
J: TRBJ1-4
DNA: TGTGCCACCAGCAGAGAGACAGGGGGCTATGAAAAACTGTTTTTT
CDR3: CATSRETGGYEKLFF

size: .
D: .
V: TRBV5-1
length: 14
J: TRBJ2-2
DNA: TGCGCCAGCAGCTCCCTCTCGGGAGCCGGGGAGCTGTTTTTT
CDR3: CASSSLSGAGELFF

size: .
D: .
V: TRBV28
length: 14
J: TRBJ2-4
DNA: TGTGCCAGCAGTTTGGGGCGGTCAAAAAACATTCAGTACTTC
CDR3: CASSLGRSKNIQYF

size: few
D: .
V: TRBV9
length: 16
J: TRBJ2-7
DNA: TGTGCCAGCAGCGTAGAAGGCGGGCCTAGCTCCTACGAGCAGTACTTC
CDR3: CASSVEGGPSSYEQYF

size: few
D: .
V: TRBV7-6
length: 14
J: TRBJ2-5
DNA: TGTGCCAGCAGCTTAGGTGCAGGGATAGAGACCCAGTACTTC
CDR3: CASSLGAGIETQYF

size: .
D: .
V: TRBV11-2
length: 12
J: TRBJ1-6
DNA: TGTGCCAGCAGCTGGGAGGATTCACCCCTCCACTTT
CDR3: CASSWEDSPLHF

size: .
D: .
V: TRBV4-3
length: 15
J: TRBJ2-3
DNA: TGCGCCAGCAGCCGGGCGGTAGGGGGCACAGATACGCAGTATTTT
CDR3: CASSRAVGGTDTQYF

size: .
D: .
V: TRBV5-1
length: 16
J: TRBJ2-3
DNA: TGCGCCAGCAGCTTGGTTAATGGGGGAGGTACAGATACGCAGTATTTT
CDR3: CASSLVNGGGTDTQYF